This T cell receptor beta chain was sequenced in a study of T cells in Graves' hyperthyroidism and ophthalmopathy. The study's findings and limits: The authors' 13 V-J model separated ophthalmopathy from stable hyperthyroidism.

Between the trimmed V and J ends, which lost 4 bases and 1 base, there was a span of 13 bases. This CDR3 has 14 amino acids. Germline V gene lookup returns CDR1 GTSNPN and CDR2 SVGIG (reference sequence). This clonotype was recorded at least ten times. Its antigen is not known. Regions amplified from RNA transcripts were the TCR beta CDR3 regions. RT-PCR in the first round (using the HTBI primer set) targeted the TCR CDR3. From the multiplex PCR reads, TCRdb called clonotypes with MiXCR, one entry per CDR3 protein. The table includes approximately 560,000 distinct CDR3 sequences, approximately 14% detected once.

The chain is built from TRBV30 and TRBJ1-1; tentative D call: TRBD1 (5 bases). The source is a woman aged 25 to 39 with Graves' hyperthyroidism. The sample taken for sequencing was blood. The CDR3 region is CAWIFATANTEAFF. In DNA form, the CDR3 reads TGTGCCTGGATCTTCGCGACAGCGAACACTGAAGCTTTCTTT. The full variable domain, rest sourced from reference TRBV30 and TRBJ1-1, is SQTIHQWPATLVQPVGSPLSLECTVEGTSNPNLYWYRQAAGRGLQLLFYSVGIGQISSEVPQNLSASRPQDRQFILSSKKLLLSDSGFYLCAWIFATANTEAFFGQGTRLTVV.